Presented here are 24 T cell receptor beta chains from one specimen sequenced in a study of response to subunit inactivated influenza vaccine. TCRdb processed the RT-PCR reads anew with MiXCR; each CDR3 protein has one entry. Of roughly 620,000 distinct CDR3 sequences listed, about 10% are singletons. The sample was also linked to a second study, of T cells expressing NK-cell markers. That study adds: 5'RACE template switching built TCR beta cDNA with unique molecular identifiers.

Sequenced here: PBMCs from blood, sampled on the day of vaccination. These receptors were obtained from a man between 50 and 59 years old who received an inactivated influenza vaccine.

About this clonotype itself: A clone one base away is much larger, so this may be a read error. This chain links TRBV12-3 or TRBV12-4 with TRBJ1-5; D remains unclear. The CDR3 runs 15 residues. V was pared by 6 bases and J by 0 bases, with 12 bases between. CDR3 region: CASSIQWGSNQPQHF. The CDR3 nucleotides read TGTGCCAGCAGCATCCAATGGGGTAGCAATCAGCCCCAGCATTTT.

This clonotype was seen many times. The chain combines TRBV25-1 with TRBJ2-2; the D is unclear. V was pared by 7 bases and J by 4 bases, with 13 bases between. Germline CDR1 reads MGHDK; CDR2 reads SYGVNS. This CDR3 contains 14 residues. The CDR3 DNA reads TGTGCCAGCAAGTCAGAGGAGATCACCGGGGAGCTGTTTTTT. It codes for CASKSEEITGELFF.

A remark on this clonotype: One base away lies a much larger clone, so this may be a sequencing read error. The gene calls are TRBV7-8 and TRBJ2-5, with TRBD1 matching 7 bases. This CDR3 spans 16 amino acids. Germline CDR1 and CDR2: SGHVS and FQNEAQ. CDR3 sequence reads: CASSLGRTGYHETQYF. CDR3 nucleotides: TGTGCCAGCAGCTTAGGGCGGACAGGTTACCATGAGACCCAGTACTTC.

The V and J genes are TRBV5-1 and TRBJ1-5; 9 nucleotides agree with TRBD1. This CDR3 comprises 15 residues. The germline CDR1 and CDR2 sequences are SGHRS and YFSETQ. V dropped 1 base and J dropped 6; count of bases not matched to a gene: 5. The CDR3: CASSLTGGEGQPQHF. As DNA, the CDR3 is TGCGCCAGCAGCTTGACAGGGGGCGAGGGTCAGCCCCAGCATTTT.

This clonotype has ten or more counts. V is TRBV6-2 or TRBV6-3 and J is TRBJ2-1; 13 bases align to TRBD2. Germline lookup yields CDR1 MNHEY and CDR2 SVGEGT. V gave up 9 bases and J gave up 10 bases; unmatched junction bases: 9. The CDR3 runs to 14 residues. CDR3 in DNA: TGTGCCAGTGGGACGGGACTAGCGGGAACAGAGCAGTTCTTC. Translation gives CASGTGLAGTEQFF.

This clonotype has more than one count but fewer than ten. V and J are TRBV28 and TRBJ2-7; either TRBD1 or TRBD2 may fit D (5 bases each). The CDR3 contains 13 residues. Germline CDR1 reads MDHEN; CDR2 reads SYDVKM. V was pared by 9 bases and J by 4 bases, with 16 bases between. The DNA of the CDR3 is TGTGCCAGACCCCGGGACCCGGGGTACGAGCAGTACTTC. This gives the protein CARPRDPGYEQYF.

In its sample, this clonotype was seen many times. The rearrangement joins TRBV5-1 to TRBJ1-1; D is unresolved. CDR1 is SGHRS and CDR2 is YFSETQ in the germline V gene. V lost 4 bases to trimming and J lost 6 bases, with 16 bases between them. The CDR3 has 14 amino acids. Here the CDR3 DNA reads TGCGCCAGCAGCGCTGGACTCCGTGAACCTGAAGCTTTCTTT. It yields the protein CASSAGLREPEAFF. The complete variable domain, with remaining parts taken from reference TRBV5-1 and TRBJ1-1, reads KAGVTQTPRYLIKTRGQQVTLSCSPISGHRSVSWYQQTPGQGLQFLFEYFSETQRNKGNFPGRFSGRQFSNSRSEMNVSTLELGDSALYLCASSAGLREPEAFFGQGTRLTVV.

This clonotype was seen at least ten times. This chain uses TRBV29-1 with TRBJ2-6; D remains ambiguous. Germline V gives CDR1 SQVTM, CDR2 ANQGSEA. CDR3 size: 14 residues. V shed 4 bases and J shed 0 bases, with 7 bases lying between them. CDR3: CSVAPSSGANVLTF. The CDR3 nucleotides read TGCAGCGTTGCCCCCAGCTCTGGGGCCAACGTCCTGACTTTC.

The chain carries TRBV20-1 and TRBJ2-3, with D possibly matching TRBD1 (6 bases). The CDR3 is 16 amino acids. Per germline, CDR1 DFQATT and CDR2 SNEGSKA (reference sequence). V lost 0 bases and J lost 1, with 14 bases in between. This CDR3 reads CSARDWEQGGTDTQYF. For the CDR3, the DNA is TGCAGTGCTAGAGATTGGGAACAGGGCGGCACAGATACGCAGTATTTT.

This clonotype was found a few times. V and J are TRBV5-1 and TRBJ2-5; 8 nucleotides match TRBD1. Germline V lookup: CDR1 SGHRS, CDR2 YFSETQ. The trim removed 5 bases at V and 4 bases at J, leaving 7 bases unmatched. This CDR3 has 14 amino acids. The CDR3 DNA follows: TGCGCCAGCAGGATAGGGGACAGGAGAGAGACCCAGTACTTC. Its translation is CASRIGDRRETQYF.

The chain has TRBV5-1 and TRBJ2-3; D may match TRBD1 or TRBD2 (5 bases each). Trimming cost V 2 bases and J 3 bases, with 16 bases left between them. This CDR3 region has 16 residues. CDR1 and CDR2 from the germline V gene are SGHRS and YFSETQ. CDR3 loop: CASSLSRDLLTDTQYF. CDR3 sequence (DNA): TGCGCCAGCAGCTTAAGCCGGGACCTATTGACAGATACGCAGTATTTT.

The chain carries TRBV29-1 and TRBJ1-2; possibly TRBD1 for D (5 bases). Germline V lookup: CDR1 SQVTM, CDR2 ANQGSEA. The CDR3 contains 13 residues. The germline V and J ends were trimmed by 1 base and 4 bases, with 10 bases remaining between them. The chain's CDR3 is CSVEVPGPYGYTF. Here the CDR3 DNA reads TGCAGCGTTGAAGTACCAGGGCCCTATGGCTACACCTTC.

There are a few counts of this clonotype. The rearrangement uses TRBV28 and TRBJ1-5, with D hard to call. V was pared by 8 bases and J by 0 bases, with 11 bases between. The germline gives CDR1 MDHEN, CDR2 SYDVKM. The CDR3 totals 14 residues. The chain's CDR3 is CASYGRLSNQPQHF. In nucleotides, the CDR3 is TGTGCCAGCTACGGACGTCTTAGCAATCAGCCCCAGCATTTT.

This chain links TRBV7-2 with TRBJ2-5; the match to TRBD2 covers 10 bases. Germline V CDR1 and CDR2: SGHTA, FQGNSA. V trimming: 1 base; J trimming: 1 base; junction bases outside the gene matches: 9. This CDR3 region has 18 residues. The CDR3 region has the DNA TGTGCCAGCAGCTTAGGGCTAGCGGGGGCCGCTTCCCAAGAGACCCAGTACTTC. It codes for CASSLGLAGAASQETQYF.

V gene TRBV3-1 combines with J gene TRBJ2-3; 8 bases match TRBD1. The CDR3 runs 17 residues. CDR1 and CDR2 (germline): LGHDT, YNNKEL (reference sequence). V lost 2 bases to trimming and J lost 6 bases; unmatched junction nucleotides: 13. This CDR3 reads CASSQMMGQANGDTQYF. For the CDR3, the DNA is TGTGCCAGCAGCCAAATGATGGGACAGGCCAATGGGGATACGCAGTATTTT.

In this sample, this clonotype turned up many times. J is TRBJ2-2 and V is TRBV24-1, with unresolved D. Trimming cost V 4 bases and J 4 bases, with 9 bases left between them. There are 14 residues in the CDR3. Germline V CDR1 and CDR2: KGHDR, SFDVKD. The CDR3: CATSDVGSTGELFF. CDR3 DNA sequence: TGTGCCACCAGTGACGTGGGAAGCACCGGGGAGCTGTTTTTT.

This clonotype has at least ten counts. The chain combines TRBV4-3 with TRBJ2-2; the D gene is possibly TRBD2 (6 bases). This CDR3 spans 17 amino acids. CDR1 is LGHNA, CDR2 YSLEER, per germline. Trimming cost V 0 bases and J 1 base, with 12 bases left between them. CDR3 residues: CASSQDRAGLNTGELFF. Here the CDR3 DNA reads TGCGCCAGCAGCCAAGATAGGGCGGGGTTGAACACCGGGGAGCTGTTTTTT.

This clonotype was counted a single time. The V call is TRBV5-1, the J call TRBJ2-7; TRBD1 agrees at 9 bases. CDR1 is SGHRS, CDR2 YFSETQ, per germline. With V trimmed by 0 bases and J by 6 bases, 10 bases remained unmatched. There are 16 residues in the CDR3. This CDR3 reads CASSLGTGQGIAEQYF. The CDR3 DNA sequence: TGCGCCAGCAGCTTGGGGACGGGACAGGGAATTGCCGAGCAGTACTTC.

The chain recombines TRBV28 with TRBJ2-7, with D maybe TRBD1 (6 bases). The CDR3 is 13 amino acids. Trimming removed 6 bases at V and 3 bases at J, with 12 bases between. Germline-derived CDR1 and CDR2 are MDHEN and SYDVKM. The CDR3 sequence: CASRQGRSYEQYF. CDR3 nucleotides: TGTGCCAGCAGACAGGGAAGGAGCTACGAGCAGTACTTC.

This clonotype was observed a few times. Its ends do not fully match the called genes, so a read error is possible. CDR3 in amino acids: CASSAEFRVYAQYF. CDR3 nucleotide sequence: TGTGCCAGCAGCGCTGAATTCAGAGTTTACGCGCAGTACTTC. This chain joins TRBV2 and TRBJ2-7; D is ambiguous. CDR3 length: 14 amino acids. Germline assignment: CDR1 SNHLY and CDR2 FYNNEI.

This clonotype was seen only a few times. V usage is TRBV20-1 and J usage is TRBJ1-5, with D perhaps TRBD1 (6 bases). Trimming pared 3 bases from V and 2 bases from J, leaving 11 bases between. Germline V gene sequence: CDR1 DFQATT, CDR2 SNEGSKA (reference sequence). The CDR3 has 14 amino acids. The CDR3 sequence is CSASGRGRNQPQHF. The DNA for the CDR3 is TGCAGTGCTAGCGGCAGGGGTCGCAATCAGCCCCAGCATTTT.

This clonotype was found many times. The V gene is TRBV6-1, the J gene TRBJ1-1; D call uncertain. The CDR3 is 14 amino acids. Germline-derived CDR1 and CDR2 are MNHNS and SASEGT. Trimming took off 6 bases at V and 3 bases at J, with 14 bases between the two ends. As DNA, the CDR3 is TGTGCCAGCAGCTCACTATGGGGAGACACTGAAGCTTTCTTT. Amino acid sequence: CASSSLWGDTEAFF.

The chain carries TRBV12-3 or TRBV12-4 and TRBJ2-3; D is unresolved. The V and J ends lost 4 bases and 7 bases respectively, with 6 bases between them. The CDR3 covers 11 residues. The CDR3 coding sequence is TGTGCCAGCAGTTCAAGCAATACGCAGTATTTT. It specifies CASSSSNTQYF.

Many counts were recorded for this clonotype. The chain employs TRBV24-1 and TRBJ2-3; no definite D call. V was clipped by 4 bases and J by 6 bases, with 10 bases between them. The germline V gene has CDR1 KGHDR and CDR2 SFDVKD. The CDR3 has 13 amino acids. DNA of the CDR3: TGTGCCACCAGTGAGGCCTCGGTGGATACGCAGTATTTT. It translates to CATSEASVDTQYF.